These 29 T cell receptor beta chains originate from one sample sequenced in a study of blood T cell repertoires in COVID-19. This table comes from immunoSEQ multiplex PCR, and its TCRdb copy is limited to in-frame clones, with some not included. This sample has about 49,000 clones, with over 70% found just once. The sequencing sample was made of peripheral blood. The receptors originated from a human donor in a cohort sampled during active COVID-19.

CDR3 in DNA: TGTGCCAGCAGTCCCATCCCCCGGGAGCTCGAGACCCAGTACTTC. It codes for CASSPIPRELETQYF. V gene TRBV28 combines with J gene TRBJ2-5; possibly TRBD2 for D (6 bases). The CDR3 runs to 15 residues. Germline V lookup: CDR1 MDHEN, CDR2 SYDVKM. V was clipped by 5 bases and J by 5 bases, with 18 bases between them.

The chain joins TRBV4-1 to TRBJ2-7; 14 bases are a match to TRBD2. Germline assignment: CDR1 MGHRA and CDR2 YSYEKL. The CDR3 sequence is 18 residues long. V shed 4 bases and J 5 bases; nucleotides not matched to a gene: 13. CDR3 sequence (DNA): TGCGCCAGCAGCCTTAAAATGGGACTAGCGGGAGCTGTCGACGAGCAGTACTTC. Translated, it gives CASSLKMGLAGAVDEQYF.

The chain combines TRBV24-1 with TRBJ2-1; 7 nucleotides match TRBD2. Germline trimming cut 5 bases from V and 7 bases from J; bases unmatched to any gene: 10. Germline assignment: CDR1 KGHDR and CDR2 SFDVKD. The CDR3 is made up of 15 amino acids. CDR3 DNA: TGTGCCACCAGTGTCCAAGCGGGAATGGGAAATGAGCAGTTCTTC. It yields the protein CATSVQAGMGNEQFF.

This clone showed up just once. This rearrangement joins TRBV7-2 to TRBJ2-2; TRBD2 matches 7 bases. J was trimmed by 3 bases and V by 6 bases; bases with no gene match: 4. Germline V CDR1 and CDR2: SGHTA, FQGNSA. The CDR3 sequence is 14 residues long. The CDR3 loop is CASRWGGDTGELFF. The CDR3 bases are TGTGCCAGCAGATGGGGAGGGGACACCGGGGAGCTGTTTTTT.

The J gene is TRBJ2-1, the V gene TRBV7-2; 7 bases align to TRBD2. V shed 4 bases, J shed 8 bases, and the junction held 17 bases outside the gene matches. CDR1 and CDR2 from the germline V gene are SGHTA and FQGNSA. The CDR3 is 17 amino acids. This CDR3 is CASSSLVVWREIDEQFF. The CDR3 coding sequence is TGTGCCAGCAGCTCCCTGGTAGTGTGGCGGGAGATCGATGAGCAGTTCTTC.

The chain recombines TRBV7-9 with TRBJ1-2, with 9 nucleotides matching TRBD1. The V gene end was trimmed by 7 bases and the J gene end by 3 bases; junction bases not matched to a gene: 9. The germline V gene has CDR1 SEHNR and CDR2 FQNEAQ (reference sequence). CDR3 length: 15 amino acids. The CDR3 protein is CASTPGQGFDYGYTF. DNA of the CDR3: TGTGCCAGCACCCCGGGACAGGGCTTCGACTATGGCTACACCTTC.

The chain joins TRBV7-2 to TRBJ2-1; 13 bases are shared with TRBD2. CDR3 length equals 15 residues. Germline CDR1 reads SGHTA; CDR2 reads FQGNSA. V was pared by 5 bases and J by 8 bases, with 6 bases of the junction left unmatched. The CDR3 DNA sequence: TGTGCCAGCAGCCTCCGACTAGCGGGAGGCGATGAGCAGTTCTTC. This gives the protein CASSLRLAGGDEQFF.

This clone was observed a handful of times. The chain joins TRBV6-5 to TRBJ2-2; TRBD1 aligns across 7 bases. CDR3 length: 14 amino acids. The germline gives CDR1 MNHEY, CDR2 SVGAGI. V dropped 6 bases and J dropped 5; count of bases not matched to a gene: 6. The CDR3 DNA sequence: TGTGCCAGCAGGTGGACAGGAGGAACCGGGGAGCTGTTTTTT. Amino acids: CASRWTGGTGELFF.

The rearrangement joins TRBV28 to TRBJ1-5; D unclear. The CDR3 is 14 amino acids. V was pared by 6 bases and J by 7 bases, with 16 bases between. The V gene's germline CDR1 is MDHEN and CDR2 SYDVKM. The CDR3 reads CASRMGGSGQPQHF. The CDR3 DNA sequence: TGTGCCAGCAGGATGGGAGGTAGTGGGCAGCCCCAGCATTTT. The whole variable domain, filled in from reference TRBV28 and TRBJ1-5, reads DVKVTQSSRYLVKRTGEKVFLECVQDMDHENMFWYRQDPGLGLRLIYFSYDVKMKEKGDIPEGYSVSREKKERFSLILESASTNQTSMYLCASRMGGSGQPQHFGDGTRLSIL.

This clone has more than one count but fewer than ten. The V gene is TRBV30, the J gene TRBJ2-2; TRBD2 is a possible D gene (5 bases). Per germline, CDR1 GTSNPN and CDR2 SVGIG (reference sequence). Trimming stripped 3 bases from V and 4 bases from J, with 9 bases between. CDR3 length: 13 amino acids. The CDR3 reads CAWSGVVTGELFF. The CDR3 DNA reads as TGTGCCTGGAGCGGGGTTGTCACCGGGGAGCTGTTTTTT.

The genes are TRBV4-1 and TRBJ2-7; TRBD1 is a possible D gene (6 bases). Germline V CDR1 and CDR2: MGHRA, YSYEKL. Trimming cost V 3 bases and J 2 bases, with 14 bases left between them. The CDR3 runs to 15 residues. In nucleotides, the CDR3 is TGCGCCAGCAGCCAGCAACAGGGTACACCCTACGAGCAGTACTTC. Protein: CASSQQQGTPYEQYF.

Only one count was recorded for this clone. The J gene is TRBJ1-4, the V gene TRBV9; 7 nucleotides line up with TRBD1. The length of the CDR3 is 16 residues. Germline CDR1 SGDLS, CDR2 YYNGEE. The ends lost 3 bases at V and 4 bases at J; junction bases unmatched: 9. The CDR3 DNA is TGTGCCAGCAGCGCAGCAACAGGGGCCGTTAATGAAAAACTGTTTTTT. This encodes CASSAATGAVNEKLFF.

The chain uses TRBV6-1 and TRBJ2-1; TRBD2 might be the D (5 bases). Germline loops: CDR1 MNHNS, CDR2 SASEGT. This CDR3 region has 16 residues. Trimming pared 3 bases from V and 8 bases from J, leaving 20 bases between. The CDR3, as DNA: TGTGCCAGCAGTGAGAAAACGCTTTTAGCGAGCCATGAGCAGTTCTTC. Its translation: CASSEKTLLASHEQFF.

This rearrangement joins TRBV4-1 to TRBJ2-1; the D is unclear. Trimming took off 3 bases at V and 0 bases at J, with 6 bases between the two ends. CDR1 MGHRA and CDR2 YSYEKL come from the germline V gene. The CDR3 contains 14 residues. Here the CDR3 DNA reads TGCGCCAGCAGCCACCGTAGCTCCTACAATGAGCAGTTCTTC. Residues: CASSHRSSYNEQFF.

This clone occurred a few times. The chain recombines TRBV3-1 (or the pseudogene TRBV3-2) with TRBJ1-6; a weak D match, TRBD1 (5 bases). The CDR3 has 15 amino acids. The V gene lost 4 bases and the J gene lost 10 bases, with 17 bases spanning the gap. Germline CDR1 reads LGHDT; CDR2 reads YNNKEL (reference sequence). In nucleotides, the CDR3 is TGTGCCAGCAGCCCTGAGCGGGGGTCGGTGTCACCCCTCCACTTT. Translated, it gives CASSPERGSVSPLHF.

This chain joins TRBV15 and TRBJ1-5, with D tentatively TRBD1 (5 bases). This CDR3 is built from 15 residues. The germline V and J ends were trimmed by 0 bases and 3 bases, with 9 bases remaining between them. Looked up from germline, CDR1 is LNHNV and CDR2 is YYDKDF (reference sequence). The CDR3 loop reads CATSRDKGFNQPQHF. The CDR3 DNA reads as TGTGCCACCAGCAGAGATAAGGGGTTCAATCAGCCCCAGCATTTT.

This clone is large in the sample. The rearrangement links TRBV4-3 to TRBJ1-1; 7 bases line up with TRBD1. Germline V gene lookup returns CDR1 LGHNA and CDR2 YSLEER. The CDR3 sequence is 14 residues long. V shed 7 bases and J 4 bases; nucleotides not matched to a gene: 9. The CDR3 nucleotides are TGCGCCAGCACAGAGACAGGGTCCCCCACTGAAGCTTTCTTT. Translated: CASTETGSPTEAFF.

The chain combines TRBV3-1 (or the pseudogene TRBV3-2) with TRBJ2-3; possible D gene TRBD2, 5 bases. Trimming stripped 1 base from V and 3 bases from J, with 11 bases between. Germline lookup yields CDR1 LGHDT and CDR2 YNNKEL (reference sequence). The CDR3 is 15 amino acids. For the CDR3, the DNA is TGTGCCAGCAGCCAAGGGGGAGCACGTACAGATACGCAGTATTTT. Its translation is CASSQGGARTDTQYF.

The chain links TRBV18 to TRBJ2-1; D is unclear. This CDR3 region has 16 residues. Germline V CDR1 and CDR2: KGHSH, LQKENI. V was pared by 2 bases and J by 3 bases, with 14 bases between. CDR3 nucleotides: TGTGCCAGCTCACCAGGCTCAACTACCTTCTACAATGAGCAGTTCTTC. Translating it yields CASSPGSTTFYNEQFF.

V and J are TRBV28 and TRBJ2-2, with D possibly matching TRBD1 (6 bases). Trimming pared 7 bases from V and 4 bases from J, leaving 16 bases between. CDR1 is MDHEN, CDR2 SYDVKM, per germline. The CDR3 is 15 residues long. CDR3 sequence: CASKEWGRVTGELFF. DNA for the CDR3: TGTGCCAGCAAGGAATGGGGGCGGGTCACCGGGGAGCTGTTTTTT.

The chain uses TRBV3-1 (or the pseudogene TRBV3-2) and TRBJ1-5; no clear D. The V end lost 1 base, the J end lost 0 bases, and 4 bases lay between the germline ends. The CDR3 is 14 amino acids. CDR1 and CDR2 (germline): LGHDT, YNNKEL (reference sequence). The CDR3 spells CASSQVISNQPQHF. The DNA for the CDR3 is TGTGCCAGCAGCCAAGTTATTAGCAATCAGCCCCAGCATTTT.

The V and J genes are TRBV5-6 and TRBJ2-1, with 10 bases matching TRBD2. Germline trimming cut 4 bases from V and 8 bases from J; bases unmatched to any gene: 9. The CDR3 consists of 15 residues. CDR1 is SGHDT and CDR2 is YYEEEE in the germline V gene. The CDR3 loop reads CASSSSAGGVDEQFF. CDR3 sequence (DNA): TGTGCCAGCAGCAGTTCAGCGGGAGGGGTCGATGAGCAGTTCTTC. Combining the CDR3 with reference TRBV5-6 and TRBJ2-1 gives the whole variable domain DAGVTQSPTHLIKTRGQQVTLRCSPKSGHDTVSWYQQALGQGPQFIFQYYEEEERQRGNFPDRFSGHQFPNYSSELNVNALLLGDSALYLCASSSSAGGVDEQFFGPGTRLTVL.

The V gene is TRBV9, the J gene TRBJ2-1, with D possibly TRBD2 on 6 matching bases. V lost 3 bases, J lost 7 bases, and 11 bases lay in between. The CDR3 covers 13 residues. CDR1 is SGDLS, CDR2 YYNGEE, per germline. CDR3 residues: CASSGGGINEQFF. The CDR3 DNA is TGTGCCAGCAGCGGGGGCGGGATTAATGAGCAGTTCTTC.

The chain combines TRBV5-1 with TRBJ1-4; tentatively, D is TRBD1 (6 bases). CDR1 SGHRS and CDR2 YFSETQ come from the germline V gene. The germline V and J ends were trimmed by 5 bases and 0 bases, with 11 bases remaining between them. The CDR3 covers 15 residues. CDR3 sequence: CASRLQGTTNEKLFF. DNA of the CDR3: TGCGCCAGCAGACTACAGGGAACAACTAATGAAAAACTGTTTTTT.

The CDR3 region is CASSYEQGARTDTQYF. For the CDR3, the DNA is TGTGCCAGCAGTTACGAACAGGGGGCGCGAACAGATACGCAGTATTTT. The chain employs TRBV6-5 and TRBJ2-3, with 9 bases matching TRBD1. Trimming took 2 bases from V and 3 from J; bases not matched to a gene: 6. Germline V gives CDR1 MNHEY, CDR2 SVGAGI. This CDR3 comprises 16 residues.

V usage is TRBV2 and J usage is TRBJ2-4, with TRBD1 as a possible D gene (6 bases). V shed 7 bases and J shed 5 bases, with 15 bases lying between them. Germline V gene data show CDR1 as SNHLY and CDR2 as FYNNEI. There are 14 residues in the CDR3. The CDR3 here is CASNLQGGENIQYF. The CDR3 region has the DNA TGTGCCAGCAACCTACAGGGCGGCGAAAACATTCAGTACTTC.

This CDR3 reads CASSPGNYGYTF. CDR3 nucleotide sequence: TGTGCCAGCAGCCCAGGGAACTATGGCTACACCTTC. V and J are TRBV7-9 and TRBJ1-2, with D maybe TRBD1 (5 bases). The CDR3 sequence is 12 residues long. CDR1 is SEHNR and CDR2 is FQNEAQ in the germline V gene (reference sequence). V gave up 5 bases and J gave up 2 bases, with 6 bases separating them.

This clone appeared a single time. The CDR3 bases are TGTGCCAGCAGCCCAGATGCTAGCGGGAGTTTCGACAATGAGCAGTTCTTC. It yields the protein CASSPDASGSFDNEQFF. The V and J genes are TRBV9 and TRBJ2-1; 10 positions agree with TRBD2. The CDR3 is 17 residues long. Losses at the gene ends were 4 bases for V and 5 bases for J; bases not matched to a gene: 12. Germline lookup yields CDR1 SGDLS and CDR2 YYNGEE.

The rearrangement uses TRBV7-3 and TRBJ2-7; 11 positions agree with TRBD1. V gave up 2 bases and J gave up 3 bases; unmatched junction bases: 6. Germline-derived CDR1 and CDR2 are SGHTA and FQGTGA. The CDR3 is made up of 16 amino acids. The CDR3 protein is CASSLSEDRGLYEQYF. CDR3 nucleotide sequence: TGTGCCAGCAGCTTATCCGAGGACAGGGGGCTCTACGAGCAGTACTTC.